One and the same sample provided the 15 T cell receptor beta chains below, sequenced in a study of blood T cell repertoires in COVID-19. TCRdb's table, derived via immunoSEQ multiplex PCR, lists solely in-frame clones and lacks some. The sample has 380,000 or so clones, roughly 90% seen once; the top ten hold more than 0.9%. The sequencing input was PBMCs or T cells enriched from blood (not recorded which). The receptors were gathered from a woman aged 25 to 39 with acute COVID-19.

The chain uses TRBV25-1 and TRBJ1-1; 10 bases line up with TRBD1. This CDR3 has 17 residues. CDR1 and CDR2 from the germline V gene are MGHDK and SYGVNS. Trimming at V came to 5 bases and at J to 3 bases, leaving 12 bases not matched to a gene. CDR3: CASSRRDRGVRDTEAFF. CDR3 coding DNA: TGTGCCAGCAGTCGACGGGACAGGGGCGTCAGGGACACTGAAGCTTTCTTT. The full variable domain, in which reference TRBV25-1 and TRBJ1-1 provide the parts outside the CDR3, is EADIYQTPRYLVIGTGKKITLECSQTMGHDKMYWYQQDPGMELHLIHYSYGVNSTEKGDLSSESTVSRIRTEHFPLTLESARPSHTSQYLCASSRRDRGVRDTEAFFGQGTRLTVV.

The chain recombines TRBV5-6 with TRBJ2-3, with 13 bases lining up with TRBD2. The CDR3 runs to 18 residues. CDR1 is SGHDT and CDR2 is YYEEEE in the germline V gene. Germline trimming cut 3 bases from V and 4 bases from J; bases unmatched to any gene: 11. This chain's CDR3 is CASSYRTSGGPVADTQYF. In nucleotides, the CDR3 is TGTGCCAGCAGCTATAGGACTAGCGGGGGCCCTGTCGCAGATACGCAGTATTTT.

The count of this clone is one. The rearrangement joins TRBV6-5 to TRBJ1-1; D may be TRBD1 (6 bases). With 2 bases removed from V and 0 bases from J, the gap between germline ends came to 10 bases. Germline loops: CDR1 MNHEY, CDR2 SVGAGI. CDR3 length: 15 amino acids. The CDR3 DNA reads TGTGCCAGCAGTTACGGGGGCGGCCTGAACACTGAAGCTTTCTTT. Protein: CASSYGGGLNTEAFF.

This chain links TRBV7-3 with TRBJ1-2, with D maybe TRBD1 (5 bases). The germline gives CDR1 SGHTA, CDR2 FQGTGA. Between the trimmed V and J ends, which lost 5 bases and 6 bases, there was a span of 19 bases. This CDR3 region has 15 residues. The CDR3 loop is CASSPMGGRDDGYTF. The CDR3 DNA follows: TGTGCCAGCAGCCCCATGGGGGGGAGGGACGATGGCTACACCTTC. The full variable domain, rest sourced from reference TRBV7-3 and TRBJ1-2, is GAGVSQTPSNKVTEKGKYVELRCDPISGHTALYWYRQSLGQGPEFLIYFQGTGAADDSGLPNDRFFAVRPEGSVSTLKIQRTERGDSAVYLCASSPMGGRDDGYTFGSGTRLTVV.

The CDR3 bases are TGTGCCAGCTCACCGGAGCGGGGCACCTCCGAAGCTTTCTTT. Its protein product is CASSPERGTSEAFF. The V call is TRBV18, the J call TRBJ1-1, with a weak D call TRBD1 (5 bases). CDR3 size: 14 residues. Germline V CDR1 and CDR2: KGHSH, LQKENI. V was trimmed by 3 bases and J by 8 bases, leaving 16 bases between them. Full variable domain (remainder filled in from reference TRBV18 and TRBJ1-1): NAGVMQNPRHLVRRRGQEARLRCSPMKGHSHVYWYRQLPEEGLKFMVYLQKENIIDESGMPKERFSAEFPKEGPSILRIQQVVRGDSAAYFCASSPERGTSEAFFGQGTRLTVV.

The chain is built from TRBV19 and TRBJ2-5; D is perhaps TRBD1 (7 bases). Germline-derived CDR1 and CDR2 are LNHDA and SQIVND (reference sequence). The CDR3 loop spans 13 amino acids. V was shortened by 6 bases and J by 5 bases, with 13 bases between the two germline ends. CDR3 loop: CASSQQGRETQYF. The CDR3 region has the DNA TGTGCCAGTAGCCAACAGGGGAGGGAGACCCAGTACTTC.

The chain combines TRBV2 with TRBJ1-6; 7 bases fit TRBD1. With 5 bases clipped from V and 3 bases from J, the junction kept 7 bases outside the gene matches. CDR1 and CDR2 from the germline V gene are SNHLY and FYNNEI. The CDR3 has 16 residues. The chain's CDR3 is CASSPWGQSYNSPLHF. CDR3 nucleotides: TGTGCCAGCAGTCCATGGGGACAGAGCTATAATTCACCCCTCCACTTT.

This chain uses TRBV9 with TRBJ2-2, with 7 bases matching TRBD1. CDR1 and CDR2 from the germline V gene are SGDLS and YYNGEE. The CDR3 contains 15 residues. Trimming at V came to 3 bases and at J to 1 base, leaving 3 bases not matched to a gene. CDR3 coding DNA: TGTGCCAGCAGCGAAAGGACAGGGAACACCGGGGAGCTGTTTTTT. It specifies CASSERTGNTGELFF.

CDR3 loop: CASSQHPTRSGGYNEQFF. As DNA, the CDR3 is TGTGCCAGCAGCCAGCACCCTACCCGCAGCGGGGGCTACAATGAGCAGTTCTTC. The chain carries TRBV7-9 and TRBJ2-1; 8 nucleotides line up with TRBD2. V shed 5 bases, J shed 3 bases, and the junction held 15 bases outside the gene matches. Germline lookup yields CDR1 SEHNR and CDR2 FQNEAQ (reference sequence). The CDR3 covers 18 residues.

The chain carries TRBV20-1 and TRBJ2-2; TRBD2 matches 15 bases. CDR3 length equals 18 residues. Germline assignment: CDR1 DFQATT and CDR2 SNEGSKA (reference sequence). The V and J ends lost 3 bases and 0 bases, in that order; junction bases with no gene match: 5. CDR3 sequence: CSASGGTSGGTNTGELFF. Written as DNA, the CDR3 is TGCAGTGCTAGTGGTGGGACTAGCGGGGGGACGAACACCGGGGAGCTGTTTTTT.

As DNA, the CDR3 is TGTGCCAGCAGTTACTCCTTGCGGAGCGAGCAGTTCTTC. It specifies CASSYSLRSEQFF. The rearrangement uses TRBV6-2 or TRBV6-3 and TRBJ2-1; D remains unclear. The CDR3 runs to 13 residues. Germline V gene data show CDR1 as MNHEY and CDR2 as SVGEGT. The germline V and J ends were trimmed by 0 bases and 10 bases, with 10 bases remaining between them.

The CDR3: CATSDSLGTTLHF. Written as DNA, the CDR3 is TGTGCCACCAGTGATTCTCTCGGGACAACCCTCCACTTT. The gene calls are TRBV24-1 and TRBJ1-6; TRBD1 is a possible D gene (6 bases). This CDR3 has 13 residues. Germline V lookup: CDR1 KGHDR, CDR2 SFDVKD. Trimming removed 2 bases from V and 14 bases from J, with 12 bases in between.

CDR3 nucleotides: TGTGCCAGCTCACGGTCCGGGACAGGGATCCTTAACTATGGCTACACCTTC. It specifies CASSRSGTGILNYGYTF. The chain combines TRBV18 with TRBJ1-2, with 9 bases that match TRBD1. The germline CDR1 and CDR2 sequences are KGHSH and LQKENI. V lost 4 bases to trimming and J lost 1 base; unmatched junction nucleotides: 10. This CDR3 contains 17 residues.

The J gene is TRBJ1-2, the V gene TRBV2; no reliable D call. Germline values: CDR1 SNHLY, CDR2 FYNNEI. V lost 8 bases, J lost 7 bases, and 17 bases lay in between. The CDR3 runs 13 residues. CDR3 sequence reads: CASLRREVGGYTF. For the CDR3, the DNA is TGTGCCAGCTTAAGGAGGGAAGTCGGTGGCTACACCTTC.

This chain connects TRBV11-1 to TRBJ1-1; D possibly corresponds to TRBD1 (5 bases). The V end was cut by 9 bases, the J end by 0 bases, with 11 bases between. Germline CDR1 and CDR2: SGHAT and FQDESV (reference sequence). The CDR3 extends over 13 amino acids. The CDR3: CASAKGLNTEAFF. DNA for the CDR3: TGTGCCAGTGCGAAGGGGTTGAACACTGAAGCTTTCTTT.